Below are 30 T cell receptor beta chains sequenced from a single sample in a study of blood T cell repertoires in COVID-19. Profiling relied on immunoSEQ multiplex PCR, and the TCRdb table lists in-frame clones only, not all of them. The table records 300,000 or so clones, about 88% of them present only once. Sequences were obtained from PBMCs or T cells enriched from blood (not recorded which). The source of these receptors is a man in his sixties who had recovered from COVID-19.

The chain has TRBV7-9 and TRBJ1-4; D possibly corresponds to TRBD1 (5 bases). V was shortened by 6 bases and J by 4 bases, with 9 bases between the two germline ends. Looked up from germline, CDR1 is SEHNR and CDR2 is FQNEAQ (reference sequence). The CDR3 runs 13 residues. The CDR3: CASRTENNEKLFF. For the CDR3, the DNA is TGTGCCAGCAGGACAGAGAATAATGAAAAACTGTTTTTT.

The chain uses TRBV14 and TRBJ2-5; a possible D gene is TRBD2 (7 bases). Trimming cost V 2 bases and J 2 bases, with 15 bases left between them. The CDR3 contains 16 residues. Germline V CDR1 and CDR2: SGHDN, FVKESK. The CDR3: CASSQSGTFRQETQYF. The CDR3 DNA reads as TGTGCCAGCAGCCAAAGCGGGACATTCCGTCAAGAGACCCAGTACTTC.

The rearrangement uses TRBV13 and TRBJ2-7; 9 bases fit TRBD1. CDR1 and CDR2 (germline): PRHDT, FYEKMQ (reference sequence). Trimming cost V 5 bases and J 0 bases; bases outside gene matches: 5. This CDR3 spans 15 amino acids. The CDR3 DNA reads TGTGCCAGCAGCCCGGGACAGGGAAACTCCTACGAGCAGTACTTC. It translates to CASSPGQGNSYEQYF.

This clone was seen once. This chain connects TRBV10-3 to TRBJ1-2, with D possibly TRBD1 on 5 matching bases. The V and J ends lost 0 bases and 3 bases respectively, with 11 bases between them. This CDR3 is built from 15 residues. Looked up from germline, CDR1 is ENHRY and CDR2 is SYGVKD. This CDR3 reads CAISESMGPDYGYTF. In DNA, the CDR3 is TGTGCCATCAGTGAGTCTATGGGGCCTGACTATGGCTACACCTTC.

J is TRBJ1-2 and V is TRBV7-2; 7 bases are a match to TRBD1. CDR1 is SGHTA, CDR2 FQGNSA, per germline. Unmatched junction bases numbered 12, after V lost 2 bases and J lost 3 bases. The CDR3 runs 17 residues. CDR3 nucleotide sequence: TGTGCCAGCAGCTTACACCCCACACCAACAGGGGACTATGGCTACACCTTC. Translated, it gives CASSLHPTPTGDYGYTF. The variable domain in full, with the rest retrieved from reference TRBV7-2 and TRBJ1-2, is GAGVSQSPSNKVTEKGKDVELRCDPISGHTALYWYRQSLGQGLEFLIYFQGNSAPDKSGLPSDRFSAERTGGSVSTLTIQRTQQEDSAVYLCASSLHPTPTGDYGYTFGSGTRLTVV.

This rearrangement joins TRBV29-1 to TRBJ2-5; 12 bases line up with TRBD2. V trimming: 3 bases; J trimming: 2 bases; junction bases outside the gene matches: 16. The CDR3 is 19 amino acids. Looked up from germline, CDR1 is SQVTM and CDR2 is ANQGSEA. The CDR3 region is CSVEVPGASGRDVQETQYF. DNA of the CDR3: TGCAGCGTTGAGGTTCCGGGGGCTAGCGGGAGGGACGTACAAGAGACCCAGTACTTC. The full variable domain, its missing parts supplied by reference TRBV29-1 and TRBJ2-5, is SAVISQKPSRDICQRGTSLTIQCQVDSQVTMMFWYRQQPGQSLTLIATANQGSEATYESGFVIDKFPISRPNLTFSTLTVSNMSPEDSSIYLCSVEVPGASGRDVQETQYFGPGTRLLVL.

The chain joins TRBV2 to TRBJ2-7; TRBD2 matches at 8 bases. The germline V gene encodes CDR1 SNHLY and CDR2 FYNNEI. The CDR3 length is 13 residues. V gave up 8 bases and J gave up 2 bases; unmatched junction bases: 5. The CDR3 protein is CASAGGATYEQYF. The DNA for the CDR3 is TGTGCCAGCGCGGGGGGCGCAACCTACGAGCAGTACTTC.

This rearrangement joins TRBV7-9 to TRBJ2-1, with unresolved D. Per germline, CDR1 SEHNR and CDR2 FQNEAQ (reference sequence). CDR3 length equals 15 residues. Trimming removed 2 bases at V and 0 bases at J, with 8 bases between. CDR3 sequence (DNA): TGTGCCAGCAGCTTAATTTCGGTCTCCTACAATGAGCAGTTCTTC. Its translation is CASSLISVSYNEQFF.

The chain recombines TRBV7-2 with TRBJ1-5, with a weak D call TRBD1 (6 bases). V gave up 0 bases and J gave up 0 bases, with 12 bases separating them. Germline V gene sequence: CDR1 SGHTA, CDR2 FQGNSA. This CDR3 has 17 amino acids. CDR3 sequence reads: CASSLARAGASNQPQHF. The CDR3 DNA reads as TGTGCCAGCAGCTTAGCGAGGGCAGGGGCTAGCAATCAGCCCCAGCATTTT.

This clone was counted between two and nine times. The J gene is TRBJ2-5, the V gene TRBV12-3 or TRBV12-4; D remains ambiguous. This CDR3 contains 13 residues. The germline V and J ends were trimmed by 6 bases and 5 bases, with 13 bases remaining between them. The CDR3 nucleotides are TGTGCCAGCAGCCGCAACAGATGGGAGACCCAGTACTTC. Amino acid sequence: CASSRNRWETQYF.

The V call is TRBV6-5, the J call TRBJ1-1; perhaps TRBD1 as D (5 bases). Germline CDR1 reads MNHEY; CDR2 reads SVGAGI. The CDR3 is 13 residues long. Trimming took off 7 bases at V and 2 bases at J, with 11 bases between the two ends. CDR3 amino acids: CASTVDKNTEAFF. CDR3 nucleotide sequence: TGTGCCAGCACCGTGGACAAAAACACTGAAGCTTTCTTT.

CDR3 sequence (DNA): TGTGCCAGCAGCGGGACAGGGGGCGCCGGCACTGAAGCTTTCTTT. Amino acid sequence: CASSGTGGAGTEAFF. This chain uses TRBV5-6 with TRBJ1-1; TRBD1 aligns across 12 bases. Germline CDR1 SGHDT, CDR2 YYEEEE. This CDR3 region has 15 residues. The V gene end was trimmed by 4 bases and the J gene end by 4 bases; junction bases not matched to a gene: 5.

The V and J genes are TRBV6-6 and TRBJ2-1; 8 bases are a match to TRBD2. The CDR3 is 17 amino acids. V was clipped by 5 bases and J by 1 base; unmatched bases: 10. The germline V gene has CDR1 MNHNY and CDR2 SVGAGI (reference sequence). The CDR3 nucleotides are TGTGCCAGCAGTCAACCAGCCTCGGGAGGGTCCTACAATGAGCAGTTCTTC. This codes for CASSQPASGGSYNEQFF.

The chain joins TRBV18 to TRBJ1-5, with TRBD1 as a possible D gene (5 bases). Germline CDR1 and CDR2: KGHSH and LQKENI. This CDR3 contains 13 residues. V was trimmed by 2 bases and J by 5 bases, leaving 7 bases between them. The CDR3 DNA reads as TGTGCCAGCTCACCAGGCAGGGATCAGCCCCAGCATTTT. This encodes CASSPGRDQPQHF.

V is TRBV30 and J is TRBJ2-1; 8 bases are a match to TRBD1. The CDR3 contains 15 residues. In germline, CDR1 is GTSNPN, CDR2 SVGIG (reference sequence). Trimming took 0 bases from V and 2 from J; bases not matched to a gene: 3. In DNA form, the CDR3 reads TGTGCCTGGAGTGTTGGACAGGGCCCCTACAATGAGCAGTTCTTC. Translation gives CAWSVGQGPYNEQFF.

CDR3 amino acids: CASSGTGGNQPQHF. The DNA for the CDR3 is TGTGCCAGCAGTGGGACAGGGGGCAATCAGCCCCAGCATTTT. V is TRBV2 and J is TRBJ1-5; 9 nucleotides agree with TRBD1. Germline V gene sequence: CDR1 SNHLY, CDR2 FYNNEI. V dropped 4 bases and J dropped 2; count of bases not matched to a gene: 0. The CDR3 has 14 amino acids.

The V and J genes are TRBV7-2 and TRBJ2-5; possibly TRBD2 for D (7 bases). V lost 4 bases and J 5 bases, leaving 11 bases between the germline ends. CDR1 SGHTA and CDR2 FQGNSA come from the germline V gene. The CDR3 consists of 13 residues. CDR3 nucleotide sequence: TGTGCCAGCAGCTCGAGGGGGGGGGAGACCCAGTACTTC. Translated: CASSSRGGETQYF.

In its sample, this clone was seen once. The rearrangement uses TRBV10-3 and TRBJ1-3; 10 nucleotides line up with TRBD1. The CDR3 has 17 amino acids. Trimming at V came to 5 bases and at J to 0 bases, leaving 7 bases not matched to a gene. Germline V gene data show CDR1 as ENHRY and CDR2 as SYGVKD. CDR3 residues: CAISPGTGVSSGNTIYF. The CDR3 DNA reads as TGTGCCATCAGTCCCGGGACAGGGGTGAGCTCTGGAAACACCATATATTTT.

This rearrangement joins TRBV5-6 to TRBJ2-6; D gene uncertain. The CDR3 spans 13 residues. Trimming removed 4 bases at V and 3 bases at J, with 5 bases between. The V gene's germline CDR1 is SGHDT and CDR2 YYEEEE. The CDR3 nucleotides are TGTGCCAGCAGCCTTATTGGGGCCAACGTCCTGACTTTC. Translating gives CASSLIGANVLTF. The full variable domain, completed using reference TRBV5-6 and TRBJ2-6, is DAGVTQSPTHLIKTRGQQVTLRCSPKSGHDTVSWYQQALGQGPQFIFQYYEEEERQRGNFPDRFSGHQFPNYSSELNVNALLLGDSALYLCASSLIGANVLTFGAGSRLTVL.

V gene TRBV9 combines with J gene TRBJ1-5; D is possibly TRBD1 (5 bases). V lost 2 bases and J lost 1, with 10 bases in between. This CDR3 has 15 residues. The V gene's germline CDR1 is SGDLS and CDR2 YYNGEE. CDR3 protein: CASSVQGGSNQPQHF. The CDR3 DNA sequence: TGTGCCAGCAGCGTCCAGGGAGGGAGCAATCAGCCCCAGCATTTT. Based on the CDR3 plus reference TRBV9 and TRBJ1-5, the full variable domain is DSGVTQTPKHLITATGQRVTLRCSPRSGDLSVYWYQQSLDQGLQFLIQYYNGEERAKGNILERFSAQQFPDLHSELNLSSLELGDSALYFCASSVQGGSNQPQHFGDGTRLSIL.

The V gene is TRBV7-9, the J gene TRBJ2-2, with a possible D match to TRBD1 (5 bases). V was clipped by 4 bases and J by 3 bases, with 15 bases between them. Germline V CDR1 and CDR2: SEHNR, FQNEAQ (reference sequence). This CDR3 is built from 16 residues. The CDR3, as DNA: TGTGCCAGCAGCTCTTCAGGAAGGGGTTACACCGGGGAGCTGTTTTTT. Protein: CASSSSGRGYTGELFF.

The chain couples TRBV15 to TRBJ2-3; 15 nucleotides line up with TRBD2. CDR3 length: 18 amino acids. The germline V gene encodes CDR1 LNHNV and CDR2 YYDKDF (reference sequence). V was pared by 4 bases and J by 0 bases, with 5 bases of the junction left unmatched. The CDR3 DNA follows: TGTGCCACCAGCACCGGACTAGCGGGAGGGCGGAGCACAGATACGCAGTATTTT. Translating it yields CATSTGLAGGRSTDTQYF. Full variable domain (remainder filled in from reference TRBV15 and TRBJ2-3): DAMVIQNPRYQVTQFGKPVTLSCSQTLNHNVMYWYQQKSSQAPKLLFHYYDKDFNNEADTPDNFQSRRPNTSFCFLDIRSPGLGDTAMYLCATSTGLAGGRSTDTQYFGPGTRLTVL.

The chain is built from TRBV27 and TRBJ1-3, with 7 nucleotides matching TRBD1. Trimming took 4 bases from V and 4 from J; bases not matched to a gene: 10. CDR1 MNHEY and CDR2 SMNVEV come from the germline V gene (reference sequence). The CDR3 consists of 16 residues. In DNA form, the CDR3 reads TGTGCCAGCAGTTCCGGGTACGGACAGGCAGGAAACACCATATATTTT. Residues: CASSSGYGQAGNTIYF.

This clone was counted once. This chain connects TRBV19 to TRBJ1-5, with TRBD1 identical over 9 bases. The CDR3 extends over 18 amino acids. V lost 6 bases to trimming and J lost 6 bases; unmatched junction nucleotides: 18. CDR1 and CDR2 from the germline V gene are LNHDA and SQIVND (reference sequence). For the CDR3, the DNA is TGTGCCAGTAGAGGCCCGTTGACAGGGGGTCTCTTCAGTCAGCCCCAGCATTTT. Protein sequence: CASRGPLTGGLFSQPQHF. Looking up the rest from reference TRBV19 and TRBJ1-5 gives the full variable domain: DGGITQSPKYLFRKEGQNVTLSCEQNLNHDAMYWYRQDPGQGLRLIYYSQIVNDFQKGDIAEGYSVSREKKESFPLTVTSAQKNPTAFYLCASRGPLTGGLFSQPQHFGDGTRLSIL.

The chain uses TRBV18 and TRBJ1-6, with D uncertain. This CDR3 comprises 15 residues. Looked up from germline, CDR1 is KGHSH and CDR2 is LQKENI. The V end was cut by 2 bases, the J end by 6 bases, with 11 bases between. The DNA of the CDR3 is TGTGCCAGCTCACCAAGCCCCAACGGTAATTCACCCCTCCACTTT. This sequence encodes CASSPSPNGNSPLHF.

V and J are TRBV30 and TRBJ1-1, with 8 bases aligning to TRBD1. V dropped 2 bases and J dropped 1; count of bases not matched to a gene: 3. Germline V gives CDR1 GTSNPN, CDR2 SVGIG (reference sequence). The CDR3 spans 14 residues. This CDR3 reads CAWSKGQGNTEAFF. The CDR3 region has the DNA TGTGCCTGGAGTAAAGGACAGGGGAACACTGAAGCTTTCTTT.

This chain links TRBV6-6 with TRBJ2-7, with TRBD1 identical over 7 bases. Germline V lookup: CDR1 MNHNY, CDR2 SVGAGI (reference sequence). This CDR3 is built from 14 residues. V trimming: 5 bases; J trimming: 3 bases; junction bases outside the gene matches: 7. In DNA form, the CDR3 reads TGTGCCAGCAGTACTTGGGACAGCCACTACGAGCAGTACTTC. Its translation: CASSTWDSHYEQYF.

The V call is TRBV3-1 (or the pseudogene TRBV3-2), the J call TRBJ2-2, with TRBD1 matching 7 bases. Looked up from germline, CDR1 is LGHDT and CDR2 is YNNKEL (reference sequence). The trim removed 1 base at V and 3 bases at J, leaving 5 bases unmatched. The CDR3 covers 16 residues. The CDR3 DNA follows: TGTGCCAGCAGCCAAGCCCGGGACAGATACACCGGGGAGCTGTTTTTT. Its translation: CASSQARDRYTGELFF.

V and J are TRBV19 and TRBJ1-5; 7 nucleotides align to TRBD1. V shed 7 bases, J shed 0 bases, and the junction held 3 bases outside the gene matches. Germline V CDR1 and CDR2: LNHDA, SQIVND (reference sequence). The CDR3 runs to 14 residues. CDR3 sequence reads: CASMDRSSNQPQHF. The CDR3 DNA is TGTGCCAGTATGGACAGGAGTAGCAATCAGCCCCAGCATTTT.

The rearrangement links TRBV9 to TRBJ1-1, with 8 positions matching TRBD1. Trimming at V came to 4 bases and at J to 5 bases, leaving 10 bases not matched to a gene. This CDR3 region has 15 residues. The germline CDR1 and CDR2 sequences are SGDLS and YYNGEE. DNA for the CDR3: TGTGCCAGCAGCCCCTACCTAACAGGGGGGACTGAAGCTTTCTTT. Amino acid sequence: CASSPYLTGGTEAFF.